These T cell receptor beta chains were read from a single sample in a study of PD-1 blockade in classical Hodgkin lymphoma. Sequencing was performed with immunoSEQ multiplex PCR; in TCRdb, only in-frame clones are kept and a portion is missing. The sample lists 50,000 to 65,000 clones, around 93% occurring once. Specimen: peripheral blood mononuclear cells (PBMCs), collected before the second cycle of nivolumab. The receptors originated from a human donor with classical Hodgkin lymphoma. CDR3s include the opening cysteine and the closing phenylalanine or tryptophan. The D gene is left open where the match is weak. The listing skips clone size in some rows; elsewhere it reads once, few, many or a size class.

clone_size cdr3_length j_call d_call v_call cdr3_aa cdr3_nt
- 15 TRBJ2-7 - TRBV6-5 CASSYIGARGYEQYF TGTGCCAGCAGTTACATCGGGGCCCGGGGGTACGAGCAGTACTTC
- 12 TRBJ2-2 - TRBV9 CASSVPGGELFF TGTGCCAGCAGCGTGCCTGGCGGGGAGCTGTTTTTT
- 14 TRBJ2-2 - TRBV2 CASYVPAFLGELFF TGTGCCAGCTACGTTCCGGCCTTTTTGGGGGAGCTGTTTTTT
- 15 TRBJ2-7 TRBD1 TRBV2 CASRSRTGLAYEQYF TGTGCCAGCCGCTCCAGGACAGGGTTAGCCTACGAGCAGTACTTC
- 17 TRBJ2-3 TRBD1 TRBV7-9 CASSSYQTGWRTDTQYF TGTGCCAGCAGCTCCTACCAGACAGGGTGGAGGACAGATACGCAGTATTTT
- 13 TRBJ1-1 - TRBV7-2 CASSPRLYTEAFF TGTGCCAGCAGCCCACGGCTCTACACTGAAGCTTTCTTT
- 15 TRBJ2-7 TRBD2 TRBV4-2 CASGSSSGIGDEQYF TGTGCCAGCGGATCCTCTAGCGGGATTGGGGACGAGCAGTACTTC
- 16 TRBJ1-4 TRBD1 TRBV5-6 CASSLEGAGEDEKLFF TGTGCCAGCAGCTTGGAGGGGGCAGGGGAAGATGAAAAACTGTTTTTT
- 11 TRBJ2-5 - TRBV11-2 CASSLVETQYF TGTGCCAGCAGCTTAGTTGAGACCCAGTACTTC
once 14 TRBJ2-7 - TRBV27 CASSLGGLFYEQYF TGTGCCAGCAGTTTAGGCGGGCTCTTCTACGAGCAGTACTTC
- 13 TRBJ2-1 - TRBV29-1 CSVDGGDYNEQFF TGCAGCGTTGATGGCGGGGACTACAATGAGCAGTTCTTC
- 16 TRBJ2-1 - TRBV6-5 CASSYRASPPYNEQFF TGTGCCAGCAGTTACAGGGCTAGCCCTCCTTACAATGAGCAGTTCTTC
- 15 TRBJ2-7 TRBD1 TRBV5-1 CASSWRTGGSYEQYF TGCGCCAGCAGCTGGCGGACAGGGGGCAGTTACGAGCAGTACTTC
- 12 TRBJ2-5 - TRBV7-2 CASSPSGETQYF TGTGCCAGCAGCCCCAGCGGGGAGACCCAGTACTTC
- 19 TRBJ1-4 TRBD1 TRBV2 CASSGLQGQGPQMGEKLFF TGTGCCAGCAGCGGACTCCAGGGACAGGGGCCCCAGATGGGTGAAAAACTGTTTTTT
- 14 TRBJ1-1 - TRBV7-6 CASSLGEGATEAFF TGTGCCAGCAGCTTAGGCGAGGGAGCCACTGAAGCTTTCTTT
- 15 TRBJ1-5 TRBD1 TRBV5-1 CASSLGTGSNQPQHF TGCGCCAGCAGCTTGGGGACAGGGAGCAATCAGCCCCAGCATTTT
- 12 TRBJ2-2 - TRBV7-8 CASSLGPGELFF TGTGCCAGCAGCTTAGGGCCCGGGGAGCTGTTTTTT
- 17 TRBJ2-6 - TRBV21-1 CASSMCPPANGANVLTF TGTGCCAGCAGCATGTGCCCCCCAGCAAACGGGGCCAACGTCCTGACTTTC
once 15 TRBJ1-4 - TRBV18 CASSTGAGIGEKLFF TGTGCCAGCTCCACAGGAGCGGGGATTGGGGAAAAACTGTTTTTT
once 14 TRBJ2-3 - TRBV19 CASSIEDSTDTQYF TGTGCCAGTAGTATAGAGGACAGCACAGATACGCAGTATTTT
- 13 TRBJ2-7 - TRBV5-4 CASSLDAPYEQYF TGTGCCAGCAGCTTGGACGCCCCCTACGAGCAGTACTTC
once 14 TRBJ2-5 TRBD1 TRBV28 CASSIGQGKETQYF TGTGCCAGCAGTATAGGACAGGGGAAAGAGACCCAGTACTTC
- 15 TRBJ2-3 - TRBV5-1 CASSLQGSIPDTQYF TGCGCCAGCAGCTTGCAGGGTAGCATACCAGATACGCAGTATTTT
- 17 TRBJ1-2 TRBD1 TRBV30 CACSIARGPSTNYGYTF TGTGCCTGCAGTATTGCCAGGGGGCCGTCGACTAACTATGGCTACACCTTC
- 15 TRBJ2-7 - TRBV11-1 CASSSTEVSAYEQYF TGTGCCAGCAGCTCAACCGAGGTTTCCGCCTACGAGCAGTACTTC
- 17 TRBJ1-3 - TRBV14 CASSQVNYLFSGNTIYF TGTGCCAGCAGCCAAGTGAACTACCTCTTCTCTGGAAACACCATATATTTT
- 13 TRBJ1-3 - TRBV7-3 CASSINSGNTIYF TGTGCCAGCAGCATCAACTCTGGAAACACCATATATTTT
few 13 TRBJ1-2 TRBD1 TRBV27 CASSSGTGDGYTF TGTGCCAGCAGTTCCGGGACAGGGGATGGCTACACCTTC
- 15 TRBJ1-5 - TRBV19 CASKPADYSNQPQHF TGTGCCAGCAAGCCGGCAGACTATAGCAATCAGCCCCAGCATTTT
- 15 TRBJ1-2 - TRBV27 CASSLWTGNNYGYTF TGTGCCAGCAGTTTGTGGACGGGAAATAACTATGGCTACACCTTC
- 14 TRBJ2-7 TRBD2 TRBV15 CATSGGAGGSQQYF TGTGCCACCAGCGGCGGAGCGGGAGGCTCCCAGCAGTACTTC
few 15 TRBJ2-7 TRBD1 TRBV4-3 CASSHGTGGVNEQYF TGCGCCAGCAGCCATGGGACAGGGGGCGTGAACGAGCAGTACTTC
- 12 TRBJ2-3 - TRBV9 CASSVVGDTQYF TGTGCCAGCAGCGTAGTGGGGGATACGCAGTATTTT
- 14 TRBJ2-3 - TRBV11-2 CASSASPGPDTQYF TGTGCCAGCAGCGCATCCCCGGGCCCAGATACGCAGTATTTT
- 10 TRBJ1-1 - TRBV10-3 CATRHAEAFF TGTGCCACAAGACATGCTGAAGCTTTCTTT
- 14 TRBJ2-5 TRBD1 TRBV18 CASSRDRIEETQYF TGTGCCAGCTCGAGGGACAGGATCGAAGAGACCCAGTACTTC
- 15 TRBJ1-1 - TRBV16 CASSHPRGHNTEAFF TGTGCCAGCAGCCATCCGAGGGGTCATAACACTGAAGCTTTCTTT
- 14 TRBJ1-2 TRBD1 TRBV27 CASRRQGGDYGYTF TGTGCCAGCCGACGACAGGGTGGAGACTATGGCTACACCTTC
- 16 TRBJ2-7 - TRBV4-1 CASSQDRGGVAYEQYF TGCGCCAGCAGCCAAGATAGGGGGGGGGTTGCCTACGAGCAGTACTTC
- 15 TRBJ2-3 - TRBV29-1 CSVETGPTSTDTQYF TGCAGCGTTGAAACCGGTCCCACCAGCACAGATACGCAGTATTTT
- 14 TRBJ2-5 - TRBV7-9 CASSYDLQKETQYF TGTGCCAGCAGCTACGATTTACAGAAAGAGACCCAGTACTTC
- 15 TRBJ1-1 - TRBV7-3 CASSLDGNSNTEAFF TGTGCCAGCAGCTTAGACGGAAACTCGAACACTGAAGCTTTCTTT
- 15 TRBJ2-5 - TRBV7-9 CASKANLKERETQYF TGTGCCAGCAAGGCCAATCTTAAGGAACGGGAGACCCAGTACTTC
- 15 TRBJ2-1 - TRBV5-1 CASSWSGEPGNEQFF TGCGCCAGCAGCTGGTCGGGAGAACCGGGCAATGAGCAGTTCTTC
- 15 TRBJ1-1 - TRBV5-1 CASSLAVGANTEAFF TGCGCCAGCAGCTTGGCCGTGGGCGCGAACACTGAAGCTTTCTTT
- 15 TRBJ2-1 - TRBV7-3 CASSHGKGLGNEQFF TGTGCCAGCAGCCACGGGAAGGGGCTAGGGAATGAGCAGTTCTTC
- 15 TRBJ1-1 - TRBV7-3 CASSKTGGRNTEAFF TGTGCCAGCAGCAAAACAGGAGGGCGGAACACTGAAGCTTTCTTT
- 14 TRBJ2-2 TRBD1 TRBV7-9 CASTSQGDTGELFF TGTGCCAGCACCTCGCAGGGGGACACCGGGGAGCTGTTTTTT
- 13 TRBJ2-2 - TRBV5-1 CASSLGETGELFF TGCGCCAGCAGCTTGGGGGAGACCGGGGAGCTGTTTTTT
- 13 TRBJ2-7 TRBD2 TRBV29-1 CSTGLAVPYEQYF TGCAGCACGGGACTAGCCGTTCCCTACGAGCAGTACTTC
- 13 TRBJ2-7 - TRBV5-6 CASSPDSSNEQYF TGTGCCAGCAGCCCGGACAGCTCGAATGAGCAGTACTTC
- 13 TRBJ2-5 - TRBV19 CASSITVSVGQYF TGTGCCAGTAGTATTACAGTTTCGGTTGGCCAGTACTTC
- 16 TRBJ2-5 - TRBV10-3 CAISGDKGLAVFAQYF TGTGCCATCAGTGGAGATAAGGGGCTAGCCGTCTTTGCCCAGTACTTC
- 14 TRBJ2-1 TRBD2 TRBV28 CASRGPGLSNEQFF TGTGCCAGCAGGGGGCCGGGACTATCCAATGAGCAGTTCTTC
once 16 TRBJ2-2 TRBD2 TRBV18 CASSPGTSGQIRELFF TGTGCCAGCTCTCCCGGGACTAGCGGCCAAATAAGGGAGCTGTTTTTT
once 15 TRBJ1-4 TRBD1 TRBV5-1 CASSLFDRDDEKLFF TGCGCCAGCAGCTTGTTTGACAGGGACGATGAAAAACTGTTTTTT
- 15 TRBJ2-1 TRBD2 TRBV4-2 CASSQDRSGGTNQFF TGTGCCAGCAGCCAAGATAGGAGCGGGGGGACGAATCAGTTCTTC
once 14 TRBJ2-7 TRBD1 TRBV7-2 CASRPRQGAGEQYF TGTGCCAGCAGACCAAGACAGGGGGCGGGAGAGCAGTACTTC
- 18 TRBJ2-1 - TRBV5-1 CASSLVLSLALPANEQFF TGCGCCAGCAGCTTGGTTTTATCACTCGCTCTCCCGGCCAATGAGCAGTTCTTC